These 4 T cell receptor beta chains originate from one sample sequenced in a study of cytomegalovirus exposure and HLA in healthy donors. PCR involved 60 Vbeta and 13 Jbeta primers. Assay used: immunoSEQ multiplex PCR; TCRdb lists only in-frame clones, some missing. Among about 160,000 clones listed, around 74% were seen once. The specimen sequenced was PBMCs. The receptors originated from a female donor in good health and CMV-seronegative.

The chain joins TRBV11-2 to TRBJ2-3; weak D call: TRBD1 (6 bases). Germline loops: CDR1 SGHAT, CDR2 FQNNGV. Trimming cost V 6 bases and J 1 base, with 14 bases left between them. The CDR3 totals 15 residues. The CDR3 spells CASRPWGQGTDTQYF. CDR3 sequence (DNA): TGTGCCAGCAGGCCGTGGGGGCAAGGCACAGATACGCAGTATTTT.

V gene TRBV19 combines with J gene TRBJ1-5; tentative D call: TRBD1 (5 bases). The V end lost 0 bases, the J end lost 11 bases, and 8 bases lay between the germline ends. This CDR3 has 12 residues. Germline V gene sequence: CDR1 LNHDA, CDR2 SQIVND (reference sequence). As DNA, the CDR3 is TGTGCCAGTAGTATAGACAGGGTGACCCAGCATTTT. Its translation is CASSIDRVTQHF.

The chain employs TRBV10-1 and TRBJ2-3; D possibly corresponds to TRBD1 (6 bases). The V gene lost 5 bases and the J gene lost 4 bases, with 13 bases spanning the gap. The germline V gene encodes CDR1 WNHNN and CDR2 SYGVQD (reference sequence). The CDR3 has 14 residues. CDR3 nucleotide sequence: TGCGCCAGCAGTCGCTGGGACACGTCAGATACGCAGTATTTT. Encoded protein: CASSRWDTSDTQYF.

The rearrangement joins TRBV5-8 to TRBJ1-3; D gene unclear. From germline, CDR1 is SGHTS and CDR2 YDEGEE. Trimming removed 0 bases at V and 2 bases at J, with 3 bases between. The CDR3 contains 13 residues. The CDR3 sequence: CASSLAPGNTIYF. DNA for the CDR3: TGTGCCAGCAGCTTGGCTCCTGGAAACACCATATATTTT.